A selection of T cell receptor beta chains follows, all from one sample in a study of blood T cell repertoires in COVID-19. Measured with immunoSEQ multiplex PCR; TCRdb has only the in-frame clones, and not every one. The data contain approximately 210,000 clones, 65% to 85% of them singletons. Sequenced sample: PBMCs or T cells enriched from blood (not recorded which). These receptors all stem from a man aged 25 to 40 with acute COVID-19. Both conserved end residues are part of each CDR3. Fields, in order: clone size, D gene, J gene, CDR3 length, V gene, CDR3 protein, CDR3 DNA. A D gene is named only where the DNA matches it firmly. Not every row has a clone size; where given, it reads once, few, many or a size class.

-,TRBD1,TRBJ2-5,16,TRBV6-2/TRBV6-3,CASSYSGTGAQETQYF,TGTGCCAGCAGTTACTCGGGGACAGGGGCACAAGAGACCCAGTACTTC
few,-,TRBJ1-1,13,TRBV10-2,CASSGTENTEAFF,TGCGCCAGCAGCGGGACTGAGAACACTGAAGCTTTCTTT
-,TRBD2,TRBJ2-3,16,TRBV7-9,CASSSGTSGSGDTQYF,TGTGCCAGCAGCTCCGGGACTAGCGGGTCGGGAGATACGCAGTATTTT
-,-,TRBJ1-1,14,TRBV5-1,CASSLGGGRTEAFF,TGCGCCAGCAGCTTGGGTGGAGGGCGGACTGAAGCTTTCTTT
once,TRBD1,TRBJ1-3,18,TRBV18,CASSPGTVRGLSGNTIYF,TGTGCCAGCTCACCAGGGACAGTCAGAGGCCTCTCTGGAAACACCATATATTTT
-,TRBD1,TRBJ1-1,14,TRBV27,CASNPGTVNTEAFF,TGTGCCAGCAATCCTGGGACAGTGAACACTGAAGCTTTCTTT
-,-,TRBJ1-1,15,TRBV7-2,CASSLGGQLNTEAFF,TGTGCCAGCAGCTTAGGAGGTCAGCTGAACACTGAAGCTTTCTTT
few,-,TRBJ1-3,14,TRBV5-4,CASSFGGLGNTIYF,TGTGCCAGCAGCTTTGGGGGGTTAGGAAACACCATATATTTT
once,TRBD1,TRBJ2-6,19,TRBV19,CASSISGRGIDYGANVLTF,TGTGCCAGTAGTATATCGGGCAGGGGGATAGATTATGGGGCCAACGTCCTGACTTTC
once,-,TRBJ1-3,16,TRBV4-2,CASSQSLGRGRNTIYF,TGTGCCAGCAGCCAATCGTTGGGCAGGGGAAGAAACACCATATATTTT
-,-,TRBJ1-3,14,TRBV28,CASSPTGLGDTIYF,TGTGCCAGCAGTCCAACAGGGTTGGGAGACACCATATATTTT
-,TRBD1,TRBJ2-5,19,TRBV9,CASSFADRGRRPPQETQYF,TGTGCCAGCAGCTTTGCCGACAGGGGGCGAAGGCCTCCCCAAGAGACCCAGTACTTC
-,-,TRBJ1-2,15,TRBV4-2,CASSQAPDSNYGYTF,TGTGCCAGCAGCCAAGCTCCAGACTCTAACTATGGCTACACCTTC
-,TRBD2,TRBJ2-3,14,TRBV6-5,CASRAGVNPNTQYF,TGTGCCAGCAGAGCGGGGGTTAACCCTAATACGCAGTATTTT
few,-,TRBJ1-1,13,TRBV20-1,CSASIQVNTEAFF,TGCAGTGCTAGTATACAGGTGAACACTGAAGCTTTCTTT
-,-,TRBJ1-5,13,TRBV24-1,CASNGGLNQPQHF,TGTGCGTCAAACGGGGGACTCAATCAGCCCCAGCATTTT
-,TRBD1,TRBJ2-7,14,TRBV6-1,CASQGQGTFGEQYF,TGTGCCAGTCAGGGACAGGGGACTTTCGGCGAGCAGTACTTC
-,TRBD2,TRBJ2-5,16,TRBV5-4,CASSSSGGAKRETQYF,TGTGCCAGCAGCAGTAGCGGGGGGGCTAAAAGGGAGACCCAGTACTTC
-,TRBD2,TRBJ2-7,15,TRBV4-1,CASSYSSGTSHEQYF,TGCGCCAGCAGCTACTCTAGCGGGACGAGCCACGAGCAGTACTTC
-,-,TRBJ2-3,15,TRBV5-1,CASSSLGGRTDTQYF,TGCGCCAGCAGCTCCTTGGGGGGGCGCACAGATACGCAGTATTTT
-,TRBD1,TRBJ2-2,14,TRBV2,CASRGDRTSGELFF,TGTGCCAGCAGGGGGGACAGGACCTCCGGGGAGCTGTTTTTT
once,-,TRBJ2-7,10,TRBV20-1,CSAKTYEQYF,TGCAGTGCTAAAACTTACGAGCAGTACTTC
few,TRBD1,TRBJ1-1,14,TRBV28,CASSSQGGNTEAFF,TGTGCCAGCAGTTCCCAGGGGGGGAACACTGAAGCTTTCTTT
-,-,TRBJ2-1,14,TRBV19,CASTQGLSYNEQFF,TGTGCCAGCACCCAGGGGTTGTCCTACAATGAGCAGTTCTTC
-,-,TRBJ2-7,13,TRBV2,CASKDLGLSEQYF,TGTGCCAGCAAAGATCTGGGGCTAAGCGAGCAGTACTTC
-,-,TRBJ2-7,14,TRBV11-2,CASSLAGQAYEQYF,TGTGCCAGCAGCTTAGCTGGACAAGCCTACGAGCAGTACTTC
-,-,TRBJ1-3,12,TRBV29-1,CSGGTLGNTIYF,TGCAGCGGAGGGACACTCGGAAACACCATATATTTT
-,-,TRBJ2-1,15,TRBV28,CASSPRQPLYNEQFF,TGTGCCAGCAGTCCTCGACAGCCTCTCTACAATGAGCAGTTCTTC
-,-,TRBJ1-3,14,TRBV2,CASSPGQSGNTIYF,TGTGCCAGCAGTCCTGGACAGTCTGGAAACACCATATATTTT
-,-,TRBJ1-1,13,TRBV6-5,CASSWDMNTEAFF,TGTGCCAGCAGTTGGGACATGAACACTGAAGCTTTCTTT
-,-,TRBJ2-3,12,TRBV6-6,CASSYTGDTQYF,TGTGCCAGCAGTTATACAGGAGATACGCAGTATTTT
-,TRBD1,TRBJ2-5,13,TRBV9,CASSWTGQETQYF,TGTGCCAGCAGCTGGACAGGCCAAGAGACCCAGTACTTC
-,-,TRBJ2-7,15,TRBV18,CASSPPVASHYEQYF,TGTGCCAGCTCACCACCGGTAGCCTCCCACTACGAGCAGTACTTC
-,TRBD1,TRBJ1-1,15,TRBV7-2,CASSIGQGRRDEAFF,TGTGCCAGCAGCATCGGACAGGGGCGCCGGGATGAAGCTTTCTTT
-,-,TRBJ1-5,11,TRBV5-1,CASSFSQPQHF,TGCGCCAGCAGCTTTAGTCAGCCCCAGCATTTT
-,TRBD1,TRBJ1-4,18,TRBV27,CASSKPGQGGVGNEKLFF,TGTGCCAGCAGCAAACCGGGACAGGGGGGTGTGGGAAATGAAAAACTGTTTTTT
-,TRBD1,TRBJ1-1,17,TRBV19,CASRPGTGHTMNTEAFF,TGTGCCAGTAGACCCGGGACAGGTCATACCATGAACACTGAAGCTTTCTTT
-,-,TRBJ1-3,13,TRBV30,CASEGVGGNTIYF,TGTGCCTCCGAGGGAGTCGGGGGAAACACCATATATTTT
-,TRBD2,TRBJ2-3,16,TRBV7-3,CASSLRLAGFTDTQYF,TGTGCCAGCAGCTTAAGGCTAGCGGGGTTTACAGATACGCAGTATTTT
-,-,TRBJ1-1,12,TRBV27,CASGGGYTEAFF,TGTGCCAGCGGGGGGGGGTACACTGAAGCTTTCTTT
-,TRBD1,TRBJ1-1,15,TRBV2,CASSGRATGVAEAFF,TGTGCCAGCAGCGGCCGTGCGACAGGGGTTGCTGAAGCTTTCTTT
-,-,TRBJ1-2,13,TRBV29-1,CSVDTGEGYGYTF,TGCAGCGTTGACACGGGAGAGGGGTATGGCTACACCTTC
-,TRBD1,TRBJ2-7,15,TRBV7-6,CASSHGTGFSYEQYF,TGTGCCAGCAGCCACGGGACAGGGTTCTCCTACGAGCAGTACTTC